The next 30 T cell receptor beta chains were all read from a single sample in a study of cytomegalovirus exposure and HLA in healthy donors. Both 60 Vbeta primers and 13 Jbeta primers went into the PCR. Profiling relied on immunoSEQ multiplex PCR, and the TCRdb table lists in-frame clones only, not all of them. The sample contains around 200,000 clones, over 80% of which appear only once. The sequencing sample was made of PBMCs. The receptors stem from a man between 35 and 55 years old in good health and CMV-seropositive.

This clone was recorded once. In DNA form, the CDR3 reads TGTGCCACCAGTCCGGACACCCGGACAGGAAACACCATATATTTT. Protein: CATSPDTRTGNTIYF. This sequence joins TRBV15 and TRBJ1-3, with TRBD1 as a possible D gene (5 bases). V lost 6 bases to trimming and J lost 4 bases, with 16 bases between them. Germline V gene data show CDR1 as LNHNV and CDR2 as YYDKDF (reference sequence). The CDR3 is 15 residues long. Filled out from reference TRBV15 and TRBJ1-3, the complete variable domain reads DAMVIQNPRYQVTQFGKPVTLSCSQTLNHNVMYWYQQKSSQAPKLLFHYYDKDFNNEADTPDNFQSRRPNTSFCFLDIRSPGLGDTAMYLCATSPDTRTGNTIYFGEGSWLTVV.

The chain combines TRBV5-4 with TRBJ1-1; no clear D. V was clipped by 5 bases and J by 6 bases, with 17 bases between them. The CDR3 sequence is 14 residues long. Germline CDR1 reads SGHNT; CDR2 reads YYREEE (reference sequence). CDR3 DNA sequence: TGTGCCAGCAGTCTTTGGACTCTCGGCGCTGAAGCTTTCTTT. Translated: CASSLWTLGAEAFF.

The CDR3 reads CASSFGQGKLNEQFF. The CDR3 DNA follows: TGTGCCAGCAGTTTCGGACAGGGGAAGCTCAATGAGCAGTTCTTC. The chain uses TRBV6-6 and TRBJ2-1; the match to TRBD1 covers 9 bases. Trimming took 4 bases from V and 6 from J; bases not matched to a gene: 7. From germline, CDR1 is MNHNY and CDR2 SVGAGI (reference sequence). This CDR3 comprises 15 residues.

This chain joins TRBV5-1 and TRBJ2-1; 7 nucleotides agree with TRBD1. CDR1 and CDR2 (germline): SGHRS, YFSETQ. V shed 4 bases and J 3 bases; nucleotides not matched to a gene: 13. The CDR3 totals 17 residues. The CDR3 protein is CASSPPTGTDFYNEQFF. CDR3 nucleotides: TGCGCCAGCAGCCCCCCTACCGGGACAGATTTCTACAATGAGCAGTTCTTC. The variable domain in full, completed from reference TRBV5-1 and TRBJ2-1, reads KAGVTQTPRYLIKTRGQQVTLSCSPISGHRSVSWYQQTPGQGLQFLFEYFSETQRNKGNFPGRFSGRQFSNSRSEMNVSTLELGDSALYLCASSPPTGTDFYNEQFFGPGTRLTVL.

The V gene is TRBV4-1, the J gene TRBJ2-7, with 11 positions matching TRBD1. With 3 bases clipped from V and 5 bases from J, the junction kept 6 bases outside the gene matches. There are 15 residues in the CDR3. Germline V gene lookup returns CDR1 MGHRA and CDR2 YSYEKL. The CDR3 nucleotides are TGCGCCAGCAGCCATGGACAGGGGGCGCGGGACGAGCAGTACTTC. It encodes CASSHGQGARDEQYF.

The table lists this clone with a few counts. The J gene is TRBJ2-1, the V gene TRBV6-4, with 8 nucleotides matching TRBD1. Germline V gene sequence: CDR1 MRHNA, CDR2 SNTAGT. This CDR3 has 15 amino acids. The ends lost 2 bases at V and 5 bases at J; junction bases unmatched: 5. The CDR3, as DNA: TGTGCCAGCAGTGACAGAGGACAGGGTCACAATGAGCAGTTCTTC. Protein: CASSDRGQGHNEQFF.

The chain uses TRBV25-1 and TRBJ1-3, with D perhaps TRBD1 (6 bases). The CDR3 sequence is 12 residues long. Trimming took 6 bases from V and 7 from J, leaving 10 bases between them. Germline values: CDR1 MGHDK, CDR2 SYGVNS. In DNA form, the CDR3 reads TGTGCCAGCAGACAGGGAACCAACACCATATATTTT. This translates into CASRQGTNTIYF. The complete variable domain, with remaining parts taken from reference TRBV25-1 and TRBJ1-3, reads EADIYQTPRYLVIGTGKKITLECSQTMGHDKMYWYQQDPGMELHLIHYSYGVNSTEKGDLSSESTVSRIRTEHFPLTLESARPSHTSQYLCASRQGTNTIYFGEGSWLTVV.

The chain employs TRBV7-3 and TRBJ2-3; D not certain. The V end lost 0 bases, the J end lost 0 bases, and 7 bases lay between the germline ends. The CDR3 spans 15 residues. Per the germline V gene, CDR1 is SGHTA and CDR2 is FQGTGA. CDR3 nucleotides: TGTGCCAGCAGCTTAACGAGGCAGAGCACAGATACGCAGTATTTT. Translating gives CASSLTRQSTDTQYF.

This rearrangement joins TRBV15 to TRBJ1-5, with D possibly TRBD1 on 5 matching bases. Germline V CDR1 and CDR2: LNHNV, YYDKDF (reference sequence). Trimming took 1 base from V and 0 from J, leaving 19 bases between them. This CDR3 spans 19 amino acids. The CDR3 DNA follows: TGTGCCACCAGCAGAGGTCAGGGTTTAAAGGGCTATAGCAATCAGCCCCAGCATTTT. It specifies CATSRGQGLKGYSNQPQHF.

V gene TRBV6-5 combines with J gene TRBJ2-2, with unresolved D. The CDR3 has 13 amino acids. Trimming shortened V by 6 bases and J by 5 bases, and 10 bases separated the two germline ends. Germline V gene sequence: CDR1 MNHEY, CDR2 SVGAGI. The CDR3 nucleotides read TGTGCCAGCAGCAATTTCCAAACCGGGGAGCTGTTTTTT. Its translation: CASSNFQTGELFF.

The CDR3 protein is CASSFQTGSQPQHF. The CDR3 DNA follows: TGTGCCAGCAGTTTTCAGACAGGGAGTCAGCCCCAGCATTTT. The rearrangement uses TRBV27 and TRBJ1-5; TRBD1 matches 7 bases. The CDR3 covers 14 residues. With 3 bases clipped from V and 6 bases from J, the junction kept 5 bases outside the gene matches. The germline V gene has CDR1 MNHEY and CDR2 SMNVEV (reference sequence).

The chain couples TRBV27 to TRBJ2-7, with D possibly matching TRBD2 (5 bases). Germline loops: CDR1 MNHEY, CDR2 SMNVEV (reference sequence). This CDR3 comprises 14 residues. Trimming removed 8 bases at V and 7 bases at J, with 21 bases between. The CDR3 spells CASALGGRSWEQYV. CDR3 coding DNA: TGTGCCAGCGCCCTCGGAGGAAGGAGTTGGGAGCAGTACGTC.

This clone was seen a few times. V usage is TRBV5-1 and J usage is TRBJ2-1, with a possible D match to TRBD2 (5 bases). This CDR3 region has 15 residues. Looked up from germline, CDR1 is SGHRS and CDR2 is YFSETQ. V gave up 3 bases and J gave up 4 bases, with 14 bases separating them. This chain's CDR3 is CASSSALTTYNEQFF. CDR3 sequence (DNA): TGCGCCAGCAGCTCGGCGCTGACTACTTACAATGAGCAGTTCTTC.

Only one count was recorded for this clone. The chain joins TRBV30 to TRBJ1-5; D uncertain. V was trimmed by 1 base and J by 6 bases, leaving 10 bases between them. Germline-derived CDR1 and CDR2 are GTSNPN and SVGIG (reference sequence). The CDR3 is 13 residues long. This chain's CDR3 is CAWSGQEGQPQHF. In DNA form, the CDR3 reads TGTGCCTGGAGTGGCCAGGAGGGTCAGCCCCAGCATTTT.

The chain is built from TRBV7-9 and TRBJ2-1; 7 nucleotides align to TRBD2. Per the germline V gene, CDR1 is SEHNR and CDR2 is FQNEAQ (reference sequence). V was clipped by 5 bases and J by 0 bases; unmatched bases: 4. This CDR3 has 15 residues. The DNA of the CDR3 is TGTGCCAGCAGCCCGCGACTAGCCTCCTACAATGAGCAGTTCTTC. Translated, it gives CASSPRLASYNEQFF.

The chain combines TRBV28 with TRBJ2-1, with 10 nucleotides matching TRBD2. Germline V gene lookup returns CDR1 MDHEN and CDR2 SYDVKM. CDR3 length equals 16 residues. Trimming removed 3 bases from V and 5 bases from J; junction bases left unmatched: 7. The CDR3 region is CASSFPRGLANNEQFF. CDR3 sequence (DNA): TGTGCCAGCAGTTTTCCCAGGGGACTAGCGAACAATGAGCAGTTCTTC.

The genes are TRBV27 and TRBJ1-5; TRBD1 matches at 9 bases. The germline gives CDR1 MNHEY, CDR2 SMNVEV (reference sequence). The CDR3 contains 15 residues. The ends lost 6 bases at V and 5 bases at J; junction bases unmatched: 8. The DNA of the CDR3 is TGTGCCAGCAGGAAACAGGGGGCTTCCCATCAGCCCCAGCATTTT. Protein: CASRKQGASHQPQHF.

This chain links TRBV1 with TRBJ1-2; the D call TRBD1 from the table was never checked on the DNA. TRBV1 is a pseudogene locus. The CDR3 sequence is 18 residues long. In nucleotides, the CDR3 is TGCACCAGCAGACAACTGGGGCAGGATAGACTGTCTAACTATGGCTACACCTTC. Its protein is CTSRQLGQDRLSNYGYTF.

This chain connects TRBV6-6 to TRBJ2-2; TRBD1 matches 8 bases. The trim removed 10 bases at V and 3 bases at J, leaving 1 base unmatched. This CDR3 has 12 amino acids. Germline V gene lookup returns CDR1 MNHNY and CDR2 SVGAGI (reference sequence). In nucleotides, the CDR3 is TGTGCCACACAGGGGGACACCGGGGAGCTGTTTTTT. Its translation is CATQGDTGELFF.

The chain carries TRBV2 and TRBJ2-7; TRBD2 matches at 9 bases. Germline values: CDR1 SNHLY, CDR2 FYNNEI. This CDR3 spans 15 amino acids. Trimming took 6 bases from V and 4 from J; bases not matched to a gene: 10. CDR3 loop: CASRTSLAGSYEQYF. In DNA form, the CDR3 reads TGTGCCAGCAGGACGTCCCTAGCGGGGTCATACGAGCAGTACTTC.

The rearrangement links TRBV18 to TRBJ2-2, with a weak D call TRBD2 (5 bases). Germline CDR1 is KGHSH and CDR2 is LQKENI. The CDR3 consists of 16 residues. The V gene lost 3 bases and the J gene lost 0 bases, with 11 bases spanning the gap. The CDR3 loop is CASSPRGLANTGELFF. The CDR3 DNA reads TGTGCCAGCTCACCCCGAGGGCTCGCGAACACCGGGGAGCTGTTTTTT.

The J gene is TRBJ2-3, the V gene TRBV5-1, with D uncertain. V gave up 0 bases and J gave up 0 bases, with 8 bases separating them. The CDR3 has 15 amino acids. The V gene's germline CDR1 is SGHRS and CDR2 YFSETQ. This chain's CDR3 is CASSLGATSTDTQYF. DNA of the CDR3: TGCGCCAGCAGCTTGGGAGCGACTAGCACAGATACGCAGTATTTT.

CDR3: CASSPSGLAGGIQYF. The CDR3 region has the DNA TGTGCCAGCAGTCCCTCGGGTCTAGCGGGGGGCATTCAGTACTTC. V is TRBV9 and J is TRBJ2-4, with TRBD2 matching 11 bases. CDR3 length equals 15 residues. J gave up 9 bases and V 5 bases, and 10 bases lay outside the gene matches. Germline CDR1 reads SGDLS; CDR2 reads YYNGEE.

For the CDR3, the DNA is TGTGCCATCAGAGACAGGGCGGGCACTGAAGCTTTCTTT. This encodes CAIRDRAGTEAFF. The chain combines TRBV10-3 with TRBJ1-1; 7 positions agree with TRBD1. The junction had 5 bases not matched to a gene; V was cut back by 6 bases and J by 4 bases. Germline V gene data show CDR1 as ENHRY and CDR2 as SYGVKD. This CDR3 comprises 13 residues.

In nucleotides, the CDR3 is TGTGCCAGTAGTGTCCCCGGGAAAAACACTGAAGCTTTCTTT. Its protein product is CASSVPGKNTEAFF. This chain uses TRBV19 with TRBJ1-1, with no clear D. Germline lookup yields CDR1 LNHDA and CDR2 SQIVND (reference sequence). Trimming removed 5 bases from V and 2 bases from J, with 12 bases in between. The CDR3 consists of 14 residues.

The gene calls are TRBV27 and TRBJ2-1, with TRBD1 as a possible D gene (6 bases). This CDR3 is built from 17 residues. CDR1 is MNHEY, CDR2 SMNVEV, per germline (reference sequence). V gave up 5 bases and J gave up 1 base, with 18 bases separating them. CDR3 DNA: TGTGCCAGCAGTCCACAGGGTAGGGACGTGTCCTACAATGAGCAGTTCTTC. This sequence encodes CASSPQGRDVSYNEQFF.

The V call is TRBV5-1, the J call TRBJ2-5; 7 positions agree with TRBD1. The junction had 17 bases not matched to a gene; V was cut back by 6 bases and J by 9 bases. The CDR3 sequence is 15 residues long. Germline assignment: CDR1 SGHRS and CDR2 YFSETQ. The CDR3 spells CASIPRAGGHRAQYF. CDR3 nucleotide sequence: TGCGCCAGCATCCCCCGGGCAGGGGGTCATCGGGCCCAGTACTTC.

The V gene is TRBV6-5, the J gene TRBJ2-5; D remains unclear. The V gene's germline CDR1 is MNHEY and CDR2 SVGAGI. The CDR3 is 11 residues long. Trimming took off 6 bases at V and 5 bases at J, with 7 bases between the two ends. The CDR3 DNA reads TGTGCCAGCAGCAACGGGGAGACCCAGTACTTC. It encodes CASSNGETQYF.

The chain is built from TRBV7-6 and TRBJ2-7; 9 nucleotides line up with TRBD1. V was pared by 5 bases and J by 6 bases, with 11 bases of the junction left unmatched. The germline CDR1 and CDR2 sequences are SGHVS and FNYEAQ. The CDR3 sequence is 15 residues long. This CDR3 is CASSPGTGIEVEQYF. CDR3 sequence (DNA): TGTGCCAGCAGCCCAGGGACAGGGATAGAAGTCGAGCAGTACTTC.

Regarding this clone: The sample holds other DNA sequences that translate to the same CDR3. The rearrangement uses TRBV10-3 and TRBJ2-7; possibly TRBD1 for D (6 bases). Germline CDR1 and CDR2: ENHRY and SYGVKD. The V gene lost 6 bases and the J gene lost 3 bases, with 12 bases spanning the gap. The CDR3 consists of 13 residues. The CDR3 region has the DNA TGTGCCATCAGCGATCAAGGGGGCTACGAGCAGTACGTC. As protein: CAISDQGGYEQYV.